A selection of T cell receptor beta chains follows, all from one sample in a study of blood T cell repertoires in COVID-19. Profiled with immunoSEQ multiplex PCR; TCRdb holds only in-frame clones, not every one. The sample shows roughly 100,000 clones, roughly 80% of them seen only once. Sequenced material: peripheral blood. The receptors originated from a woman in her 70s with acute or convalescent COVID-19. CDR3s include the opening cysteine and the closing phenylalanine or tryptophan. D genes are given only for firm matches. Not every row has a clone size; where given, it reads once, few, many or a size class.

cdr3_nt cdr3_aa v_call clone_size j_call d_call
TGTGCCAGCAGCTTAAGAAGCGGGGGGGCCTACAATGAGCAGTTCTTC CASSLRSGGAYNEQFF TRBV13 - TRBJ2-1 TRBD2
TGTGCCAGCAGCTTAATTCTAGCGGGGGGTGGTGAGCAGTTCTTC CASSLILAGGGEQFF TRBV7-2 - TRBJ2-1 TRBD2
TGTGCCAGCAGCCTGACTAGCGGGGTCTACGAGCAGTACTTC CASSLTSGVYEQYF TRBV27 - TRBJ2-7 TRBD2
TGCGCCAGCAGCTTACGACAGCTTGGGGAGACCCAGTACTTC CASSLRQLGETQYF TRBV5-1 - TRBJ2-5 -
TGTGCCAGCAGTTACCCCGCGGGGGGTAGCTCCTACAATGAGCAGTTCTTC CASSYPAGGSSYNEQFF TRBV6-2/TRBV6-3 - TRBJ2-1 TRBD2
TGTGCCAGCTCACCATACACAGGGACCTTCTACGAGCAGTACTTC CASSPYTGTFYEQYF TRBV18 - TRBJ2-7 -
TGTGCCAGCAGCTTAATCGGGGTGGGTGAAAAACTGTTTTTT CASSLIGVGEKLFF TRBV7-9 few TRBJ1-4 -
TGTGCCTGGGATGCCGGGACTGGGGCATCACAGCCCCAGCATTTT CAWDAGTGASQPQHF TRBV30 once TRBJ1-5 -
TGTGCCACCAGTGATTTGGATGGGGCTTTGAACTACGAGCAGTACTTC CATSDLDGALNYEQYF TRBV24-1 once TRBJ2-7 -
TGTGCCAGCAGCTTAGAAATCTTTCCCTACGAGCAGTACTTC CASSLEIFPYEQYF TRBV11-2 - TRBJ2-7 -
TGTGCCAGCAGTTACTCAGCAGGGCTGACTGAAGCTTTCTTT CASSYSAGLTEAFF TRBV6-2/TRBV6-3 many TRBJ1-1 -
TGCGCCAGCAGGCCTAACCTATCAACTAATGAAAAACTGTTTTTT CASRPNLSTNEKLFF TRBV5-1 - TRBJ1-4 -
TGCGCCAGCACCCAACAGGGTGGCCGCGAGCAGTACTTC CASTQQGGREQYF TRBV5-1 few TRBJ2-7 -
TGTGCCAGCTCCCCACAGGAGAGCTCTGGAAACACCATATATTTT CASSPQESSGNTIYF TRBV18 - TRBJ1-3 -
TGCGCCAGCAGTGGACCCGACAGGGCGACATACAATGAGCAGTTCTTC CASSGPDRATYNEQFF TRBV10-2 - TRBJ2-1 TRBD1
TGCAGCGTTGAAGGTCCGGGGCGGGGTGAAGCTTTCTTT CSVEGPGRGEAFF TRBV29-1 - TRBJ1-1 -
TGTGCCAGTAGTCTCCTATCAGGGGGCACTGAAGCTTTCTTT CASSLLSGGTEAFF TRBV19 many TRBJ1-1 TRBD1
TGCGCCAGCAGCGGTGCTAGCGGGGGGGATACGCAGTATTTT CASSGASGGDTQYF TRBV10-1 few TRBJ2-3 TRBD2
TGTGCCAGCAGCTTAGGGACACGTCAAGAGACCCAGTACTTC CASSLGTRQETQYF TRBV7-9 - TRBJ2-5 -
TGTGCCAGCAGCTCGGGGTTCACAGATACGCAGTATTTT CASSSGFTDTQYF TRBV9 - TRBJ2-3 -
TGCGCCAGCAGCTTGGATCCAGGGATCACTGAAGCTTTCTTT CASSLDPGITEAFF TRBV5-1 once TRBJ1-1 -
TGTGCCAGCAGCTCCGTCAGGGGTACCGGGGAGCTGTTTTTT CASSSVRGTGELFF TRBV7-2 - TRBJ2-2 -
TGTGCCAGCAGTTACGACCCCCGGCTAGGGGTTGGCTACACCTTC CASSYDPRLGVGYTF TRBV6-6 - TRBJ1-2 -
TGTGCCACCAGCAGAGATATAGCGGGGGCTAATGGCAATCAGCCCCAGCATTTT CATSRDIAGANGNQPQHF TRBV15 - TRBJ1-5 -
TGCGCCAGCAGCTTGAGCACCCCTGGGGCCAACGTCCTGACTTTC CASSLSTPGANVLTF TRBV5-1 - TRBJ2-6 -
TGCGCCAGCAGTGAGTCTGGGAGATCCTACGAGCAGTACTTC CASSESGRSYEQYF TRBV10-1 - TRBJ2-7 -
TGCGCCAGCAGCTTGGATGGAGGGGGCCGCACCGGGGAGCTGTTTTTT CASSLDGGGRTGELFF TRBV5-1 - TRBJ2-2 -
TGCGCCAGCAGCTTGGACCCGGCGGCCGGGGAGCTGTTTTTT CASSLDPAAGELFF TRBV5-1 - TRBJ2-2 -
TGTGCCACCAGCAGAGCGGAGACAGGGGGAGGCGGCTACACCTTC CATSRAETGGGGYTF TRBV15 - TRBJ1-2 TRBD1
TGTGCCAATCAAGCGGGGGCCACAGATACGCAGTATTTT CANQAGATDTQYF TRBV10-3 - TRBJ2-3 TRBD2
TGTGCCAGCAGCTCTTCCGGGACAGGGTACAATGAGCAGTTCTTC CASSSSGTGYNEQFF TRBV7-2 - TRBJ2-1 TRBD1
TGTGCCAGGGCTGGGACTAGCGGGGGGAATTTTACTTGGGAGACCCAGTACTTC CARAGTSGGNFTWETQYF TRBV2 once TRBJ2-5 TRBD2
TGTGCCAGCAGCACTGTCAGGGGGCGGAACACTGAAGCTTTCTTT CASSTVRGRNTEAFF TRBV5-4 - TRBJ1-1 TRBD1
TGTGCCATCAGGGGTCACGGGAACCCTGAAGCTTTCTTT CAIRGHGNPEAFF TRBV10-3 few TRBJ1-1 -
TGTGCCAGCAGCACTATGATAGCGGTCGAGCAGTTCTTC CASSTMIAVEQFF TRBV7-2 - TRBJ2-1 -
TGTGCCAGTAGTATCGGCACAGCTGGCTATGGCTACACCTTC CASSIGTAGYGYTF TRBV19 - TRBJ1-2 -
TGTGCCAGCAGCGTATCTCCGGGGACAGGGAACACTGAAGCTTTCTTT CASSVSPGTGNTEAFF TRBV9 few TRBJ1-1 TRBD1
TGTGCCAGCAGCAAAGGACAGCAAGAGACCCAGTACTTC CASSKGQQETQYF TRBV7-2 - TRBJ2-5 -
TGTGCCAGCAGCGTAGGGCCGACAGCTCTCTACGAGCAGTACTTC CASSVGPTALYEQYF TRBV9 - TRBJ2-7 -
TGCCCCCGTTTGCGCGTTCGGGGGGGCCGGGGGGGGGAGCAGTACTTC CPRLRVRGGRGGEQYF TRBV5-1 - TRBJ2-7 TRBD2
TGTGCCAGCTCACCGAACCAGGGTCCGAACACTGAAGCTTTCTTT CASSPNQGPNTEAFF TRBV18 - TRBJ1-1 -
TGTGCCAGCAGCTTGGGACAGGGGCTACAAGAGACCCAGTACTTC CASSLGQGLQETQYF TRBV5-4 - TRBJ2-5 TRBD1